Presented here are 30 T cell receptor beta chains from one specimen sequenced in a study of cytomegalovirus exposure and HLA in healthy donors. Both 60 Vbeta primers and 13 Jbeta primers went into the PCR. Measured with immunoSEQ multiplex PCR; TCRdb has only the in-frame clones, and not every one. The sample has some 120,000 clones; 55% to 65% are singletons. Sequencing was performed on PBMCs. The receptors were sampled from a woman between 40 and 55 years old in good health and CMV-seropositive.

The genes are TRBV27 and TRBJ1-2, with a tentative D call TRBD1 (6 bases). Trimming pared 8 bases from V and 6 bases from J, leaving 19 bases between. The CDR3 loop spans 14 amino acids. Per germline, CDR1 MNHEY and CDR2 SMNVEV (reference sequence). The CDR3 sequence: CASCRRDTRHGYTF. CDR3 bases: TGTGCCAGCTGCCGCCGGGACACTCGTCATGGCTACACCTTC.

This clone turned up a few times. This chain joins TRBV5-4 and TRBJ2-2; maybe TRBD2 (8 bases). Trimming shortened V by 4 bases and J by 2 bases, and 18 bases separated the two germline ends. The CDR3 is 17 amino acids. Per germline, CDR1 SGHNT and CDR2 YYREEE (reference sequence). The CDR3 loop reads CASSPPPGGGNTGELFF. The CDR3 nucleotides are TGTGCCAGCAGCCCCCCCCCGGGAGGGGGCAACACCGGGGAGCTGTTTTTT.

This clone is a singleton in its sample. The chain links TRBV5-8 to TRBJ2-2; D call uncertain. The germline gives CDR1 SGHTS, CDR2 YDEGEE. Trimming shortened V by 1 base and J by 6 bases, and 22 bases separated the two germline ends. The CDR3 is 18 residues long. The CDR3 sequence is CASSLHVLTALTPGELFF. The CDR3 DNA reads as TGTGCCAGCAGCTTGCACGTTCTTACAGCTTTAACCCCCGGGGAGCTGTTTTTT.

This sequence joins TRBV2 and TRBJ1-1, with no clear D. The germline V gene encodes CDR1 SNHLY and CDR2 FYNNEI. This CDR3 comprises 15 residues. V was clipped by 5 bases and J by 1 base, with 14 bases between them. CDR3: CASSPRGLSNTEAFF. The CDR3 nucleotides read TGTGCCAGCAGTCCGCGGGGTCTTTCGAACACTGAAGCTTTCTTT.

The chain carries TRBV6-5 and TRBJ1-1; 7 bases are a match to TRBD1. This CDR3 has 14 residues. The germline CDR1 and CDR2 sequences are MNHEY and SVGAGI. V dropped 5 bases and J dropped 10; count of bases not matched to a gene: 13. CDR3 region: CASSPPRQGFGAFF. CDR3 nucleotide sequence: TGTGCCAGCAGTCCCCCGAGACAGGGCTTTGGAGCTTTCTTT.

The table lists this clone with a few counts. V and J are TRBV4-1 and TRBJ2-5; 8 bases line up with TRBD1. This CDR3 has 15 residues. With 0 bases clipped from V and 7 bases from J, the junction kept 7 bases outside the gene matches. Germline CDR1 reads MGHRA; CDR2 reads YSYEKL. The DNA of the CDR3 is TGCGCCAGCAGCCAAGATTGGACAGGGAAGGGGACCCAGTACTTC. Its translation: CASSQDWTGKGTQYF.

This chain links TRBV10-3 with TRBJ1-2; the D is unclear. The CDR3 sequence is 13 residues long. V lost 10 bases, J lost 3 bases, and 15 bases lay in between. The germline CDR1 and CDR2 sequences are ENHRY and SYGVKD. This chain's CDR3 is CATQPSPDYGYTF. The CDR3 coding sequence is TGTGCCACACAGCCCTCCCCCGACTATGGCTACACCTTC.

The J gene is TRBJ1-5, the V gene TRBV30, with a possible D match to TRBD1 (6 bases). The CDR3 runs 15 residues. Germline V lookup: CDR1 GTSNPN, CDR2 SVGIG (reference sequence). V gave up 5 bases and J gave up 3 bases, with 17 bases separating them. The CDR3 reads CAWGTTGGVNQPQHF. The CDR3 DNA follows: TGTGCCTGGGGGACAACCGGGGGGGTCAATCAGCCCCAGCATTTT.

This chain links TRBV2 with TRBJ2-7, with D uncertain. The CDR3 has 12 amino acids. The germline gives CDR1 SNHLY, CDR2 FYNNEI. V lost 6 bases and J 6 bases, leaving 12 bases between the germline ends. CDR3 amino acids: CASRETETEQYF. The CDR3 bases are TGTGCCAGCAGAGAAACAGAGACCGAGCAGTACTTC.

V and J are TRBV11-2 and TRBJ1-2, with 7 bases aligning to TRBD1. This CDR3 is 15 amino acids long. Germline V gives CDR1 SGHAT, CDR2 FQNNGV. V shed 4 bases, J shed 8 bases, and the junction held 13 bases outside the gene matches. The CDR3 DNA is TGTGCCAGCAGCTCCGCTCTGACAGGGAACTGGGGCTACACCTTC. It codes for CASSSALTGNWGYTF.

This clone has only one observation. V and J are TRBV7-3 and TRBJ2-1; TRBD2 matches 13 bases. This CDR3 is 19 amino acids long. CDR1 and CDR2 (germline): SGHTA, FQGTGA. V was clipped by 5 bases and J by 2 bases; unmatched bases: 12. CDR3 region: CASSPHGLAGDRTYNEQFF. DNA of the CDR3: TGTGCCAGCAGCCCACATGGACTAGCGGGGGACCGAACCTACAATGAGCAGTTCTTC. Full variable domain (outside the CDR3, taken from reference TRBV7-3 and TRBJ2-1): GAGVSQTPSNKVTEKGKYVELRCDPISGHTALYWYRQSLGQGPEFLIYFQGTGAADDSGLPNDRFFAVRPEGSVSTLKIQRTERGDSAVYLCASSPHGLAGDRTYNEQFFGPGTRLTVL.

The gene calls are TRBV27 and TRBJ1-5; D unresolved. Germline assignment: CDR1 MNHEY and CDR2 SMNVEV (reference sequence). Trimming removed 3 bases at V and 7 bases at J, with 13 bases between. The CDR3 contains 14 residues. CDR3 protein: CASSLAGIRQPQHF. The CDR3 nucleotides read TGTGCCAGCAGTTTGGCAGGTATTAGGCAGCCCCAGCATTTT.

The genes are TRBV19 and TRBJ1-1; D not resolved. Between the trimmed V and J ends, which lost 5 bases and 1 base, there was a span of 14 bases. Germline V gene sequence: CDR1 LNHDA, CDR2 SQIVND (reference sequence). The CDR3 has 15 amino acids. The CDR3: CASSPRGLGNTEAFF. The CDR3 DNA reads as TGTGCCAGTAGTCCCCGAGGGTTGGGGAACACTGAAGCTTTCTTT.

The CDR3 spells CASSMRMGSTLEQYF. The CDR3 DNA reads TGTGCCAGTAGTATGAGGATGGGTAGCACCCTGGAGCAGTACTTC. This rearrangement joins TRBV19 to TRBJ2-7; no definite D call. CDR3 size: 15 residues. Trimming pared 3 bases from V and 7 bases from J, leaving 19 bases between. Germline V gene sequence: CDR1 LNHDA, CDR2 SQIVND (reference sequence).

The V gene is TRBV5-1, the J gene TRBJ2-1; 12 bases agree with TRBD2. From germline, CDR1 is SGHRS and CDR2 YFSETQ. The CDR3 is 16 residues long. The V and J ends lost 4 bases and 6 bases, in that order; junction bases with no gene match: 8. The CDR3 sequence: CASSPTSGSVSNEQFF. CDR3 DNA sequence: TGCGCCAGCAGCCCGACTAGCGGGAGTGTGTCCAATGAGCAGTTCTTC.

The V call is TRBV5-5, the J call TRBJ1-5; no reliable D call. Trimming removed 0 bases from V and 7 bases from J, with 8 bases in between. This CDR3 has 13 residues. Germline lookup yields CDR1 SGHKS and CDR2 YYEKEE (reference sequence). The CDR3: CASSLAENQPQHF. The CDR3 region has the DNA TGTGCCAGCAGCTTGGCGGAGAACCAGCCCCAGCATTTT.

The V and J genes are TRBV2 and TRBJ2-1; 11 bases fit TRBD2. Germline V gives CDR1 SNHLY, CDR2 FYNNEI. The CDR3 consists of 15 residues. The V segment lost 6 bases and the J segment 5 bases; nucleotides outside the gene matches: 6. Here the CDR3 DNA reads TGTGCCAGCAGAGAGACTAGCGGGGAAAACAATGAGCAGTTCTTC. It is translated as CASRETSGENNEQFF.

The V call is TRBV5-1, the J call TRBJ2-2; 10 positions agree with TRBD2. Losses at the gene ends were 1 base for V and 1 base for J; bases not matched to a gene: 7. Germline CDR1 reads SGHRS; CDR2 reads YFSETQ. This CDR3 spans 18 amino acids. CDR3 bases: TGCGCCAGCAGCTTGTTGCCTAGCGGGAGTTTGAACACCGGGGAGCTGTTTTTT. Its translation: CASSLLPSGSLNTGELFF.

This clone was seen a single time. V usage is TRBV9 and J usage is TRBJ2-1, with D maybe TRBD2 (6 bases). The CDR3 has 14 amino acids. Trimming left V 6 bases short and J 8 bases short, with 18 bases between. Germline V CDR1 and CDR2: SGDLS, YYNGEE. CDR3 in DNA: TGTGCCAGCACAGGGCGGGCCGGAGGGGATGAGCAGTTCTTC. Translated: CASTGRAGGDEQFF.

The gene calls are TRBV9 and TRBJ1-5; D is possibly TRBD1 (6 bases). Between the trimmed V and J ends, which lost 0 bases and 6 bases, there was a span of 13 bases. Germline V gene data show CDR1 as SGDLS and CDR2 as YYNGEE. CDR3 length: 15 residues. CDR3 nucleotides: TGTGCCAGCAGCGTAGGGGGGGGGCTCGGTCAGCCCCAGCATTTT. It is translated as CASSVGGGLGQPQHF. Based on the CDR3 plus reference TRBV9 and TRBJ1-5, the full variable domain is DSGVTQTPKHLITATGQRVTLRCSPRSGDLSVYWYQQSLDQGLQFLIQYYNGEERAKGNILERFSAQQFPDLHSELNLSSLELGDSALYFCASSVGGGLGQPQHFGDGTRLSIL.

The chain joins TRBV5-4 to TRBJ2-5, with 8 bases aligning to TRBD2. Trimming at V came to 0 bases and at J to 5 bases, leaving 15 bases not matched to a gene. CDR3 length equals 18 residues. Germline CDR1 SGHNT, CDR2 YYREEE (reference sequence). CDR3 DNA sequence: TGTGCCAGCAGCTTGGGGTCGGGGGGACTAGAATCGGGGGAGACCCAGTACTTC. Protein: CASSLGSGGLESGETQYF.

The rearrangement links TRBV2 to TRBJ2-7, with D perhaps TRBD1 (6 bases). The CDR3 has 14 amino acids. V lost 6 bases to trimming and J lost 4 bases, with 16 bases between them. CDR1 and CDR2 from the germline V gene are SNHLY and FYNNEI. The CDR3 sequence: CASSDPGTIYEQYF. Here the CDR3 DNA reads TGTGCCAGCAGCGACCCGGGGACAATATACGAGCAGTACTTC.

The rearrangement links TRBV10-3 to TRBJ2-1; 10 bases align to TRBD2. Germline V gives CDR1 ENHRY, CDR2 SYGVKD. V lost 5 bases, J lost 1 base, and 8 bases stayed unmatched. The CDR3 has 17 amino acids. The DNA for the CDR3 is TGTGCCATCAGTTCCACCGCTAGCGGGAGTTCCTACAATGAGCAGTTCTTC. This translates into CAISSTASGSSYNEQFF.

The rearrangement links TRBV30 to TRBJ1-5, with D unclear. Germline CDR1 is GTSNPN and CDR2 is SVGIG (reference sequence). The CDR3 consists of 13 residues. Trimming shortened V by 3 bases and J by 5 bases, and 11 bases separated the two germline ends. CDR3 nucleotides: TGTGCCTGGAGCCCCCAGAACCATCAGCCCCAGCATTTT. Translating it yields CAWSPQNHQPQHF.

As to this clone: Within the sample, other DNA sequences also encode this same CDR3. This chain connects TRBV5-6 to TRBJ1-1; TRBD1 might be the D (6 bases). The CDR3 runs to 14 residues. CDR1 and CDR2 (germline): SGHDT, YYEEEE. V was shortened by 3 bases and J by 1 base, with 10 bases between the two germline ends. The CDR3 here is CASSYRTANTEAFF. Here the CDR3 DNA reads TGTGCCAGCAGCTACCGGACAGCGAACACTGAAGCTTTCTTT.

This clone was observed a handful of times. The V gene is TRBV2, the J gene TRBJ2-7; a weak D match, TRBD1 (6 bases). The CDR3 consists of 15 residues. V lost 2 bases, J lost 1 base, and 12 bases lay in between. Germline V gene data show CDR1 as SNHLY and CDR2 as FYNNEI. The CDR3 here is CASSEWGRGSYEQYF. CDR3 in DNA: TGTGCCAGCAGTGAATGGGGCAGGGGTTCCTACGAGCAGTACTTC.

The chain has TRBV5-6 and TRBJ1-5; tentatively, D is TRBD1 (6 bases). Trimming removed 4 bases from V and 11 bases from J, with 22 bases in between. Germline V CDR1 and CDR2: SGHDT, YYEEEE. There are 15 residues in the CDR3. The CDR3 protein is CASSHGRGGVGTQHF. The CDR3 DNA sequence: TGTGCCAGCAGCCACGGAAGGGGGGGGGTAGGGACCCAGCATTTT.

This clone has just one count. This sequence joins TRBV2 and TRBJ1-6; no clear D. Between the trimmed V and J ends, which lost 7 bases and 2 bases, there was a span of 12 bases. The CDR3 extends over 15 amino acids. CDR1 and CDR2 from the germline V gene are SNHLY and FYNNEI. The CDR3 protein is CASIEKTTYNSPLHF. The CDR3 region has the DNA TGTGCCAGCATCGAGAAGACTACCTATAATTCACCCCTCCACTTT.

V and J are TRBV29-1 and TRBJ2-5, with 7 positions matching TRBD2. Germline V gene data show CDR1 as SQVTM and CDR2 as ANQGSEA. With V trimmed by 3 bases and J by 3 bases, 7 bases remained unmatched. This CDR3 is built from 14 residues. The CDR3 loop is CSVEASGEKETQYF. The DNA for the CDR3 is TGCAGCGTTGAGGCTAGCGGAGAGAAAGAGACCCAGTACTTC.

This clone occurred a few times. The chain links TRBV2 to TRBJ2-1; 8 bases match TRBD2. This CDR3 comprises 16 residues. Germline lookup yields CDR1 SNHLY and CDR2 FYNNEI. The V segment lost 8 bases and the J segment 10 bases; nucleotides outside the gene matches: 19. The CDR3 is CASFTPRGAGAWEQFF. CDR3 bases: TGTGCCAGCTTTACTCCCCGGGGAGCGGGAGCCTGGGAGCAGTTCTTC.